This T cell receptor beta chain was profiled in a study of T cell repertoires in cytomegalovirus infection. The V gene lost 1 base and the J gene lost 7 bases, with 11 bases spanning the gap. This CDR3 has 14 residues. Germline V gene sequence: CDR1 SGHTA, CDR2 FQGNSA. TCRdb fed the reads into MiXCR, producing one record per CDR3 protein. The sample lists hundreds of thousands of distinct CDR3 sequences; 33% were seen once. As for this clonotype: What it binds is not known.

The V and J genes are TRBV7-2 and TRBJ2-4; D is perhaps TRBD1 (6 bases). The sequence was obtained from a human donor in good health (CMV status not recorded). Some clones in this sample may be carry-over from other donors' samples. Sequences were derived from cultured PBMCs, sampled from culture after CMV antigen stimulation. The CDR3 DNA sequence: TGTGCCAGCAGCTTAGGGGGGCGCCTGAACATTCAGTACTTC. This encodes CASSLGGRLNIQYF. The variable domain in full, completed from reference TRBV7-2 and TRBJ2-4, reads GAGVSQSPSNKVTEKGKDVELRCDPISGHTALYWYRQSLGQGLEFLIYFQGNSAPDKSGLPSDRFSAERTGGSVSTLTIQRTQQEDSAVYLCASSLGGRLNIQYFGAGTRLSVL.